This TCR beta chain was identified during a study of cytomegalovirus exposure and HLA in healthy donors. The ends lost 4 bases at V and 4 bases at J; junction bases unmatched: 6. Germline values: CDR1 KGHSH, CDR2 LQKENI. This CDR3 region has 14 residues. Comments on this clone: The antigen remains undetermined.

Study-level findings and limits: In terms of immune exposure information, only CMV serostatus was available. Diagnosis of cytomegalovirus status made by the classifier reportedly showed high specificity and sensitivity. The study labeled more than 150 TCR beta chains cytomegalovirus-associated. Excluded: some indistinguishable V segments such as TRBV6-2 and TRBV6-3.

The PCR had 60 Vbeta and 13 Jbeta primers. Data came from immunoSEQ multiplex PCR; TCRdb stores just in-frame clones and leaves some out. The sample consists of some 160,000 clones, about 80% of them appearing once. Sequenced sample: PBMCs. The sequence was collected from a man aged 55 to 70 in good health and CMV-seronegative. The chain recombines TRBV18 with TRBJ2-5; 7 bases agree with TRBD1. CDR3 nucleotides: TGTGCCAGCTCACTAACAGGGGTTGGAGAGACCCAGTACTTC. Translating gives CASSLTGVGETQYF.